These 2 T cell receptor beta chains came from one sample sequenced in a study of shared clonotypes between healthy human individuals. Assay used: immunoSEQ multiplex PCR; TCRdb lists only in-frame clones, some missing. The sample shows about 490,000 clones, around 80% of them seen only once. Sequences were obtained from PBMCs. The receptors stem from a woman in her thirties or forties in good health. Some clones in this sample may be carry-over from other donors' samples.

The chain recombines TRBV10-3 with TRBJ2-3; 9 nucleotides align to TRBD1. CDR1 and CDR2 (germline): ENHRY, SYGVKD. The junction had 9 bases not matched to a gene; V was cut back by 6 bases and J by 5 bases. This CDR3 contains 15 residues. CDR3 region: CAISGGTGWGDTQYF. CDR3 sequence (DNA): TGTGCCATCAGCGGAGGGACAGGGTGGGGAGATACGCAGTATTTT.

The chain couples TRBV5-1 to TRBJ2-3; D is possibly TRBD2 (5 bases). This CDR3 has 16 amino acids. Germline V gene lookup returns CDR1 SGHRS and CDR2 YFSETQ. The V and J ends lost 0 bases and 1 base respectively, with 12 bases between them. The CDR3 region is CASSLGYKEGTDTQYF. The CDR3 DNA reads TGCGCCAGCAGCTTGGGGTATAAGGAGGGCACAGATACGCAGTATTTT. The full variable domain, rest sourced from reference TRBV5-1 and TRBJ2-3, is KAGVTQTPRYLIKTRGQQVTLSCSPISGHRSVSWYQQTPGQGLQFLFEYFSETQRNKGNFPGRFSGRQFSNSRSEMNVSTLELGDSALYLCASSLGYKEGTDTQYFGPGTRLTVL.